Listed here are 9 T cell receptor beta chains from one sample, sequenced in a study of cytomegalovirus exposure and HLA in healthy donors. It was with 60 Vbeta and 13 Jbeta primers that the PCR ran. TCRdb's table, derived via immunoSEQ multiplex PCR, lists solely in-frame clones and lacks some. The data show fewer than 250,000 clones, approximately 88% seen once. Sequenced material: PBMCs. All receptors come from a boy aged 2-9 years in good health and CMV-seronegative.

The gene calls are TRBV18 and TRBJ1-4, with TRBD1 matching over 9 bases. CDR3 size: 13 residues. J was trimmed by 5 bases and V by 6 bases; bases with no gene match: 1. The V gene's germline CDR1 is KGHSH and CDR2 LQKENI. For the CDR3, the DNA is TGTGCCAGCTCCGGGACAGGGAATGAAAAACTGTTTTTT. This encodes CASSGTGNEKLFF.

This sequence joins TRBV6-1 and TRBJ1-1; weak D call: TRBD1 (6 bases). Germline lookup yields CDR1 MNHNS and CDR2 SASEGT. The CDR3 totals 13 residues. Trimming shortened V by 8 bases and J by 0 bases, and 10 bases separated the two germline ends. CDR3 in amino acids: CASPRQVNTEAFF. CDR3 DNA sequence: TGTGCCAGCCCTAGACAGGTGAACACTGAAGCTTTCTTT.

CDR3 bases: TGTGCCAGCGGGCAGGTAGCCTACGAGCAGTACTTC. Its protein product is CASGQVAYEQYF. The chain combines TRBV6-6 with TRBJ2-7, with unresolved D. Germline V gives CDR1 MNHNY, CDR2 SVGAGI (reference sequence). V shed 8 bases and J shed 2 bases, with 10 bases lying between them. CDR3 length: 12 residues.

The genes are TRBV7-8 and TRBJ2-3, with D possibly TRBD2 on 5 matching bases. The germline CDR1 and CDR2 sequences are SGHVS and FQNEAQ. The CDR3 is 16 residues long. Trimming stripped 1 base from V and 1 base from J, with 12 bases between. The CDR3 region has the DNA TGTGCCAGCAGCTTAGAGCTGCTGCGGGGCACAGATACGCAGTATTTT. This sequence encodes CASSLELLRGTDTQYF. Combining the CDR3 with reference TRBV7-8 and TRBJ2-3 gives the whole variable domain GAGVSQSPRYKVAKRGQDVALRCDPISGHVSLFWYQQALGQGPEFLTYFQNEAQLDKSGLPSDRFFAERPEGSVSTLKIQRTQQEDSAVYLCASSLELLRGTDTQYFGPGTRLTVL.

This clone was observed once. J is TRBJ2-7 and V is TRBV21-1; TRBD2 is taken as the D call from the table, unchecked against the DNA. TRBV21-1 corresponds to a pseudogene. CDR3 length: 17 residues. As DNA, the CDR3 is TGTGCCAGCAGCGCAAGGACTAGCGGGAGGGCCTCCTACGAGCAGTACTTC. The encoded protein is CASSARTSGRASYEQYF.

As regards this clone: Given the absence of the conserved phenylalanine or tryptophan at the CDR3 end, a read error is likely. The J gene is TRBJ2-7, the V gene TRBV6-6; 10 nucleotides agree with TRBD1. Germline CDR1 MNHNY, CDR2 SVGAGI (reference sequence). The ends lost 6 bases at V and 0 bases at J; junction bases unmatched: 8. The CDR3 spans 16 residues. This CDR3 reads CASRPKTGGSSYEQYL. The CDR3, as DNA: TGTGCCAGCAGGCCGAAGACAGGGGGCAGCTCCTACGAGCAGTACCTC.

This clone was picked up a small number of times. The rearrangement joins TRBV5-1 to TRBJ1-5; TRBD1 is a possible D gene (5 bases). The CDR3 extends over 15 amino acids. Germline loops: CDR1 SGHRS, CDR2 YFSETQ. V dropped 2 bases and J dropped 2 bases, with 11 bases sitting between them. CDR3 region: CASSFTGSGNQPQHF. The CDR3 nucleotides are TGCGCCAGCAGCTTTACAGGATCTGGCAATCAGCCCCAGCATTTT.

The chain carries TRBV27 and TRBJ2-7, with 11 bases aligning to TRBD2. Per the germline V gene, CDR1 is MNHEY and CDR2 is SMNVEV (reference sequence). There are 15 residues in the CDR3. The V and J ends lost 4 bases and 6 bases, in that order; junction bases with no gene match: 8. The CDR3 nucleotides read TGTGCCAGCAGTTCGGGACTAGCGGTACCGGGCGAGCAGTACTTC. Protein product: CASSSGLAVPGEQYF.

V gene TRBV7-9 combines with J gene TRBJ1-1; 7 bases align to TRBD1. This CDR3 is built from 16 residues. The trim removed 6 bases at V and 1 base at J, leaving 11 bases unmatched. The germline CDR1 and CDR2 sequences are SEHNR and FQNEAQ (reference sequence). The CDR3 nucleotides are TGTGCCAGCAGTCCTAGACCCGACAGGGCGAACACTGAAGCTTTCTTT. Translation gives CASSPRPDRANTEAFF.